This T cell receptor (beta chain) appears in the sequencing data of a study of human T cells and chemical hapten exposure. General study points: Counts of expanded TCRs at PT1 were positively correlated with patch test score.

Time point denoted: pre-sensitization, week 0. Treatment noted: therapeutic diphenylcyclopropenone sensitization with weekly scalp DPC. This clonotype has just a few counts. Its antigen is undetermined. TCRdb analysed the RACE reads with MiXCR anew, one entry per CDR3 protein. Here the sample spans 85,000 to 130,000 distinct CDR3 sequences, 12% being singletons. This sequence originates from a woman aged 50 to 65 with alopecia areata. Some clones in this sample may be carry-over from other donors' samples. The material was whole blood, obtained in connection with sensitization to the hapten diphenylcyclopropenone (DPC).

The CDR3 sequence is CASSPLDGNTIYF. CDR3 nucleotides: TGCGCCAGCAGCCCTTTGGACGGAAACACCATATATTTT. The rearrangement links TRBV4-1 to TRBJ1-3; no definite D call. This CDR3 contains 13 residues. Trimming pared 4 bases from V and 4 bases from J, leaving 8 bases between. Per the germline V gene, CDR1 is MGHRA and CDR2 is YSYEKL.